The 12 T cell receptor beta chains below come from one sample, sequenced in a study of T cell responses to AZD1222 COVID-19 vaccine (dated by TCRdb to about 2021). Library preparation employed the immunoSEQ multiplex PCR assay. Held by TCRdb, this immuneACCESS table contains in-frame sequences only and omits some clones. Under half of the omission traces to an unresolved V gene where checked; the cause of the rest is unknown. The sample table lists over 150,000 clones, 90% of them with a count of one. Of the sample, about 1.6% is held by the ten largest clones. Taken with the paper, the label for time point translates to: baseline before first vaccination. The material was peripheral blood, obtained on day 0 of AZD1222 vaccination. The receptor source for this set is an adult in good health.

The CDR3 coding sequence is TGTGCCAGCAGATATCTCGGGGGAGGCGATCAAGAGACCCAGTACTTC. It is translated as CASRYLGGGDQETQYF. The J gene is TRBJ2-5, the V gene TRBV27; TRBD2 might be the D (6 bases). This CDR3 is 16 amino acids long. In germline, CDR1 is MNHEY, CDR2 SMNVEV (reference sequence). V was trimmed by 6 bases and J by 2 bases, leaving 19 bases between them.

In its sample, this clone was seen once. The chain combines TRBV6-5 with TRBJ2-7; D is undetermined. Germline CDR1 MNHEY, CDR2 SVGAGI. The CDR3 has 11 residues. V lost 11 bases and J lost 7, with 15 bases in between. CDR3 in DNA: TGTGCCTGCGGCCCCCTTGGGGAGCAGTACTTC. Translation: CACGPLGEQYF.

The chain has TRBV12-3 or TRBV12-4 and TRBJ2-3; either TRBD1 or TRBD2 may supply D (5 bases each). The CDR3 sequence is 11 residues long. Trimming removed 7 bases from V and 6 bases from J, with 8 bases in between. The CDR3 nucleotides are TGTGCCAGCAAGTGGGGGGATACGCAGTATTTT. It yields the protein CASKWGDTQYF.

V usage is TRBV27 and J usage is TRBJ2-1; D not certain. The CDR3 runs to 14 residues. V was cut by 6 bases and J by 0 bases, with 9 bases left in between. The germline CDR1 and CDR2 sequences are MNHEY and SMNVEV (reference sequence). The CDR3 loop reads CASRQGTSYNEQFF. The DNA of the CDR3 is TGTGCCAGCAGACAAGGAACCTCCTACAATGAGCAGTTCTTC.

This clone was counted once. The rearrangement joins TRBV9 to TRBJ1-1; no definite D call. V lost 0 bases and J 0 bases, leaving 6 bases between the germline ends. Germline values: CDR1 SGDLS, CDR2 YYNGEE. This CDR3 contains 14 residues. The CDR3 loop reads CASSVGGMNTEAFF. In DNA, the CDR3 is TGTGCCAGCAGCGTAGGAGGGATGAACACTGAAGCTTTCTTT.

The rearrangement links TRBV9 to TRBJ1-6; TRBD1 might be the D (6 bases). The germline gives CDR1 SGDLS, CDR2 YYNGEE. The CDR3 is 14 residues long. V lost 4 bases to trimming and J lost 9 bases, with 14 bases between them. The CDR3 sequence: CASSPQGVSSPLHF. CDR3 DNA: TGTGCCAGCAGCCCACAGGGAGTTTCTTCACCCCTCCACTTT.

The V gene is TRBV6-5, the J gene TRBJ1-1; D gene ambiguous. Per the germline V gene, CDR1 is MNHEY and CDR2 is SVGAGI. CDR3 length: 16 amino acids. The V end was cut by 0 bases, the J end by 1 base, with 12 bases between. CDR3 bases: TGTGCCAGCAGTTACTCTATAATGTTAAAGAACACTGAAGCTTTCTTT. This translates into CASSYSIMLKNTEAFF.

The genes are TRBV28 and TRBJ1-6; a weak D match, TRBD1 (6 bases). Trimming took off 3 bases at V and 7 bases at J, with 10 bases between the two ends. CDR1 MDHEN and CDR2 SYDVKM come from the germline V gene. CDR3 length: 14 residues. This CDR3 is CASSFRTDNSPLHF. CDR3 DNA sequence: TGTGCCAGCAGTTTCCGGACAGACAATTCACCCCTCCACTTT.

The rearrangement joins TRBV28 to TRBJ1-5; D unclear. The germline V and J ends were trimmed by 2 bases and 5 bases, with 10 bases remaining between them. From germline, CDR1 is MDHEN and CDR2 SYDVKM. The CDR3 is made up of 14 amino acids. CDR3 DNA sequence: TGTGCCAGCAGTTTACAGGAGTTCTATCAGCCCCAGCATTTT. Its protein product is CASSLQEFYQPQHF. The variable domain in full, completed from reference TRBV28 and TRBJ1-5, reads DVKVTQSSRYLVKRTGEKVFLECVQDMDHENMFWYRQDPGLGLRLIYFSYDVKMKEKGDIPEGYSVSREKKERFSLILESASTNQTSMYLCASSLQEFYQPQHFGDGTRLSIL.

The chain combines TRBV27 with TRBJ1-2; possibly TRBD1 for D (6 bases). Trimming left V 6 bases short and J 7 bases short, with 18 bases between. CDR1 is MNHEY, CDR2 SMNVEV, per germline (reference sequence). The CDR3 is 14 residues long. The CDR3 sequence is CASSLQLQGSGYTF. The CDR3 coding sequence is TGTGCCAGCAGCCTCCAGCTTCAGGGGTCTGGCTACACCTTC.

The chain has TRBV19 and TRBJ1-2; no clear D. Germline V gene sequence: CDR1 LNHDA, CDR2 SQIVND (reference sequence). This CDR3 has 13 amino acids. V dropped 2 bases and J dropped 3 bases, with 7 bases sitting between them. The CDR3 bases are TGTGCCAGTAGTATACTGGGTTACTATGGCTACACCTTC. It is translated as CASSILGYYGYTF. The full variable domain, completed using reference TRBV19 and TRBJ1-2, is DGGITQSPKYLFRKEGQNVTLSCEQNLNHDAMYWYRQDPGQGLRLIYYSQIVNDFQKGDIAEGYSVSREKKESFPLTVTSAQKNPTAFYLCASSILGYYGYTFGSGTRLTVV.

The chain carries TRBV29-1 and TRBJ2-7, with TRBD1 as a possible D gene (5 bases). The CDR3 has 13 residues. Trimming removed 5 bases at V and 2 bases at J, with 13 bases between. Germline CDR1 reads SQVTM; CDR2 reads ANQGSEA. CDR3 DNA sequence: TGCAGCGTTAGCACAGGACCTACCTACGAGCAGTACTTC. It yields the protein CSVSTGPTYEQYF.